The 7 T cell receptor beta chains listed next were all sequenced from one sample in a study of tumor-infiltrating lymphocytes in primary liver carcinoma. Total RNA (around 500 ng) served as template for TCR beta cDNA synthesis primed by a constant-region primer. Generation of the TCR beta libraries relied on three nested multiplex PCR rounds using slightly modified ARM-PCR. Both of the initial two PCR rounds ran for approximately 11 cycles and employed TRBV1-TRBV30 forward primers alongside a C-beta reverse primer. Each CDR3 protein is one row after TCRdb ran MiXCR on the multiplex PCR reads. The sample consists of under 110,000 distinct CDR3 sequences, about 62% of them appearing once. Unsorted bulk tissue (about 20-32 mg) underwent RNA and DNA co-extraction. Material for sequencing was liver tumor tissue from sampling region 2. Subset: tumor region T2, inferior pole. All receptors come from an older woman with primary liver carcinoma and hepatitis B virus infection.

About this clonotype itself: This is likely a read error, given that the CDR3 carries no conserved phenylalanine or tryptophan at its end. The chain uses TRBV4-1 and TRBJ2-1, with 9 bases lining up with TRBD1. The germline V gene encodes CDR1 MGHRA and CDR2 YSYEKL. V trimming: 6 bases; J trimming: 4 bases; junction bases outside the gene matches: 13. The CDR3 loop spans 17 amino acids. CDR3 nucleotides: TGCGCCAGCAGACTCACACAGGGGGCTGGGCTATACAATGAGCAGTTCTTA. Translating gives CASRLTQGAGLYNEQFL.

Details on this clonotype: A much larger clone sits a single nucleotide away, making a read error possible. The chain uses TRBV7-9 and TRBJ1-1; D unclear. Germline CDR1 reads SEHNR; CDR2 reads FQNEAQ (reference sequence). This CDR3 contains 14 residues. DNA of the CDR3: TGTGTCAGCAGCTTGCAAGCAGGCCTCACTGAAGCTTTCTTT. Encoded protein: CVSSLQAGLTEAFF.

This clonotype was found a few times. The genes are TRBV7-9 and TRBJ2-3; TRBD2 matches 10 bases. J gave up 6 bases and V 4 bases, and 10 bases lay outside the gene matches. CDR1 and CDR2 (germline): SEHNR, FQNEAQ (reference sequence). CDR3 length: 16 residues. CDR3 nucleotide sequence: TGTGCCAGCAGCTCACCTTTTGGACTAGCGGAGGATACGCAGTATTTT. Translation gives CASSSPFGLAEDTQYF.

CDR3 in amino acids: CSALARELDTQYF. CDR3 bases: TGCAGCGCATTAGCACGGGAGTTAGATACGCAGTATTTT. The chain combines TRBV29-1 with TRBJ2-3, with a tentative D call TRBD2 (6 bases). Germline CDR1 SQVTM, CDR2 ANQGSEA. Trimming cost V 7 bases and J 5 bases, with 16 bases left between them. This CDR3 comprises 13 residues.

In its sample, this clonotype was seen many times. CDR3 in amino acids: CASSPIGTRVNSPLHF. DNA for the CDR3: TGTGCCAGCAGTCCAATCGGGACAAGGGTTAATTCACCCCTCCACTTT. The rearrangement links TRBV28 to TRBJ1-6; a weak D match, TRBD1 (6 bases). V was shortened by 5 bases and J by 6 bases, with 17 bases between the two germline ends. This CDR3 is 16 amino acids long. Germline assignment: CDR1 MDHEN and CDR2 SYDVKM.

This clonotype was seen once. The CDR3 DNA reads as TGTGCCAGCAGCTTAGGAACTAGCGGGAGAAGTGAGCAGTTCTTC. Translating gives CASSLGTSGRSEQFF. The chain joins TRBV11-3 to TRBJ2-1, with TRBD2 identical over 11 bases. CDR3 length: 15 residues. Looked up from germline, CDR1 is SGHNT and CDR2 is YENEEA. With V trimmed by 1 base and J by 9 bases, 5 bases remained unmatched.

Points on this clonotype: A read error is likely, as this CDR3 ends without the conserved phenylalanine or tryptophan. It is unclear where the CDR3 begins or ends on the DNA, so no DNA is shown, and the CDR3 is as TCRdb lists it. V is TRBV11-2 and J is TRBJ2-5; the table's D call, TRBD1, has no DNA check behind it. The CDR3 totals 13 residues, both ends included. Per the germline V gene, CDR1 is SGHAT and CDR2 is FQNNGV. This chain's CDR3 is CASSLDIGDREYL.